Listed below are T cell receptor beta chains from one sample, sequenced in a study of T cell changes during pregnancy in multiple sclerosis. The repertoire was sequenced with immunoSEQ multiplex PCR; TCRdb's copy has only in-frame clones and lacks some. The sample holds roughly 100,000 clones, 80% to 95% seen once. This material consisted of peripheral blood, taken in the second trimester of pregnancy. Every receptor here comes from a female donor with multiple sclerosis, enrolled in a pregnancy study. The CDR3 runs from the conserved cysteine through the conserved F or W. Each record gives: D gene, V gene, clone size, J gene, CDR3 protein, CDR3 DNA. The D gene is left open where the match is weak. Some rows have no size entry. The others give once, few or many, or a class for an expanded clone.

>TRBD1|TRBV30|.|TRBJ1-4
CAWAPLGTAPNEKLFF
TGTGCCTGGGCCCCTTTAGGGACAGCACCAAATGAAAAACTGTTTTTT
>TRBD2|TRBV29-1|.|TRBJ2-7
CSVGLAGAYEQYF
TGCAGCGTTGGACTAGCGGGGGCCTACGAGCAGTACTTC
>TRBD1|TRBV6-1|.|TRBJ2-2
CASSERQGDTGELFF
TGTGCCAGCAGTGAGAGGCAGGGGGACACCGGGGAGCTGTTTTTT
>TRBD1|TRBV4-2|.|TRBJ1-1
CASSQDSQTGGPGTEAFF
TGTGCCAGCAGCCAAGATTCGCAGACAGGGGGCCCGGGGACTGAAGCTTTCTTT
>.|TRBV5-1|.|TRBJ2-7
CASILPTGRKESYEQYF
TGCGCCAGCATCCTACCGACAGGGAGGAAGGAGTCCTACGAGCAGTACTTC
>.|TRBV4-2|.|TRBJ2-1
CASSQEPLSRNEQFF
TGTGCCAGCAGCCAAGAACCCCTCTCTAGGAATGAGCAGTTCTTC
>TRBD1|TRBV7-9|.|TRBJ2-2
CASSQTNRGGTGELFF
TGTGCCAGCAGTCAGACAAACAGGGGTGGTACCGGGGAGCTGTTTTTT
>.|TRBV9|.|TRBJ1-1
CASSGDRYPALNTEAFF
TGTGCCAGCAGCGGCGACAGGTACCCTGCTCTGAACACTGAAGCTTTCTTT
>.|TRBV28|.|TRBJ1-5
CASSLPDRSNQPQHF
TGTGCCAGCAGTTTACCAGACAGGAGCAATCAGCCCCAGCATTTT
>TRBD1|TRBV19|.|TRBJ1-5
CASSSRGQVQPQHF
TGTGCCAGTAGTAGCAGGGGGCAGGTTCAGCCCCAGCATTTT
>TRBD2|TRBV7-6|.|TRBJ2-7
CASSLAAGASGPFVQYF
TGTGCCAGCAGCTTAGCCGCCGGGGCTAGCGGCCCGTTCGTGCAGTACTTC
>TRBD2|TRBV5-1|.|TRBJ2-7
CASSLAVAGITYEQYF
TGCGCCAGCAGCTTGGCAGTAGCGGGGATCACCTACGAGCAGTACTTC
>TRBD1|TRBV15|.|TRBJ2-2
CATSRGDRFTGELFF
TGTGCCACCAGCAGGGGGGACAGATTTACCGGGGAGCTGTTTTTT
>TRBD1|TRBV6-5|.|TRBJ2-7
CASSTRQGALYEQYF
TGTGCCAGCAGTACCAGACAGGGGGCTCTGTACGAGCAGTACTTC
>TRBD1|TRBV4-3|.|TRBJ1-1
CASSQTQGADTEAFF
TGCGCCAGCAGCCAAACCCAGGGGGCGGACACTGAAGCTTTCTTT
>.|TRBV9|.|TRBJ2-7
CASSVGSSYEQYF
TGTGCCAGCAGCGTTGGCAGCTCCTACGAGCAGTACTTC
>.|TRBV6-1|.|TRBJ2-2
CASSEYGSRIGELFF
TGTGCCAGCAGTGAATACGGTAGCCGTATCGGGGAGCTGTTTTTT
>.|TRBV6-1|.|TRBJ1-4
CASSEARGAREKLFF
TGTGCCAGCAGTGAAGCTCGGGGAGCTCGGGAAAAACTGTTTTTT
>TRBD1|TRBV28|.|TRBJ2-2
CASSGPTGSTGELFF
TGTGCCAGCAGTGGACCGACAGGGTCCACCGGGGAGCTGTTTTTT
>.|TRBV19|.|TRBJ2-7
CASSITDSGDEQYF
TGTGCCAGTAGTATAACGGACTCAGGGGACGAGCAGTACTTC
>TRBD2|TRBV5-1|.|TRBJ2-5
CASSPTSLQETQYF
TGCGCCAGCAGCCCGACTAGCTTACAAGAGACCCAGTACTTC
>TRBD2|TRBV7-6|.|TRBJ2-7
CASSGDSGRSTYEQYF
TGTGCCAGCAGCGGGGATAGCGGGAGGTCAACCTACGAGCAGTACTTC
>.|TRBV2|.|TRBJ1-2
CASSFRDAGHGYTF
TGTGCCAGCAGTTTCCGGGACGCGGGGCATGGCTACACCTTC
>TRBD2|TRBV30|.|TRBJ2-3
CAWSVEGTSGTDTQYF
TGTGCCTGGAGTGTAGAGGGGACTAGCGGGACAGATACGCAGTATTTT
>TRBD2|TRBV10-3|.|TRBJ2-5
CAIRGTSGSQETQYF
TGTGCCATCAGAGGGACTAGCGGGAGCCAAGAGACCCAGTACTTC
>.|TRBV25-1|.|TRBJ2-1
CASRRVGGEQFF
TGTGCCAGCAGGAGGGTAGGCGGTGAGCAGTTCTTC
>.|TRBV28|.|TRBJ1-4
CASSWGVGLGNEKLFF
TGTGCCAGCAGCTGGGGGGTTGGGCTCGGGAATGAAAAACTGTTTTTT
>TRBD2|TRBV27|.|TRBJ2-3
CASRLGGGTSANTQYF
TGTGCCAGCAGACTGGGGGGAGGGACTAGCGCTAATACGCAGTATTTT
>TRBD2|TRBV14|.|TRBJ2-7
CASSQGLAVFYEQYF
TGTGCCAGCAGCCAGGGACTAGCGGTTTTCTACGAGCAGTACTTC
>.|TRBV7-2|.|TRBJ2-7
CASSLQGASYEQYF
TGTGCCAGCAGCTTACAGGGTGCGTCCTACGAGCAGTACTTC
>.|TRBV4-1|.|TRBJ2-7
CASSRLSGRGIYEQYF
TGCGCCAGCAGCCGACTGTCGGGCAGGGGAATTTACGAGCAGTACTTC
>.|TRBV15|.|TRBJ2-7
CATSRGGQGSTYEQYF
TGTGCCACCAGCAGAGGGGGTCAGGGGTCTACCTACGAGCAGTACTTC
>.|TRBV30|once|TRBJ1-2
CAWSQRGANYGYTF
TGTGCCTGGAGTCAAAGGGGCGCGAACTATGGCTACACCTTC
>.|TRBV15|.|TRBJ1-4
CATSRLATNEKLFF
TGTGCCACCAGCCGTCTTGCAACTAATGAAAAACTGTTTTTT
>TRBD2|TRBV7-9|once|TRBJ2-7
CASSLTRSASGRNYEQYF
TGTGCCAGCAGCCTCACGAGGTCGGCTAGCGGGAGGAACTACGAGCAGTACTTC
>.|TRBV6-5|.|TRBJ2-7
CASSYLGGLGYEQYF
TGTGCCAGCAGTTACTTAGGGGGTCTAGGGTACGAGCAGTACTTC
>.|TRBV5-8|once|TRBJ2-3
CASSLGASASDTQYF
TGTGCCAGCAGCTTAGGGGCTAGCGCATCAGATACGCAGTATTTT
>.|TRBV5-1|.|TRBJ1-1
CASSLAIRNTEAFF
TGCGCCAGCAGCTTGGCCATCAGGAACACTGAAGCTTTCTTT
>.|TRBV7-8|.|TRBJ2-3
CASRPAVAEDTQYF
TGTGCCAGCAGACCGGCGGTTGCGGAAGATACGCAGTATTTT
>.|TRBV27|.|TRBJ2-7
CASSSAFFPGGYEQYF
TGTGCCAGCAGTTCCGCGTTCTTTCCAGGTGGTTACGAGCAGTACTTC
>TRBD1|TRBV9|.|TRBJ2-3
CASSVGTGGADTQYF
TGTGCCAGCAGCGTAGGGACAGGGGGCGCAGATACGCAGTATTTT
>TRBD2|TRBV7-2|.|TRBJ2-7
CASSPRGGRRAYEQYF
TGTGCCAGCAGCCCTCGGGGGGGCCGCCGGGCCTACGAGCAGTACTTC
>TRBD2|TRBV7-2|.|TRBJ2-7
CASSLRTSGSAEQYF
TGTGCCAGCAGCCTCCGGACTAGCGGGAGTGCCGAGCAGTACTTC
>.|TRBV28|.|TRBJ2-1
CAIIDSRFNNEQFF
TGTGCCATCATCGACTCCCGCTTTAACAATGAGCAGTTCTTC
>TRBD2|TRBV7-2|.|TRBJ2-4
CASSLGTSGRWVAKNIQYF
TGTGCCAGCAGCTTAGGGACTAGCGGGAGGTGGGTGGCCAAAAACATTCAGTACTTC
>TRBD1|TRBV28|.|TRBJ1-2
CASSEGAIYGYTF
TGTGCCAGCAGTGAGGGGGCGATCTATGGCTACACCTTC
>.|TRBV19|.|TRBJ1-3
CASSVALLSGNTIYF
TGTGCCAGTAGTGTAGCCCTTCTCTCTGGAAACACCATATATTTT